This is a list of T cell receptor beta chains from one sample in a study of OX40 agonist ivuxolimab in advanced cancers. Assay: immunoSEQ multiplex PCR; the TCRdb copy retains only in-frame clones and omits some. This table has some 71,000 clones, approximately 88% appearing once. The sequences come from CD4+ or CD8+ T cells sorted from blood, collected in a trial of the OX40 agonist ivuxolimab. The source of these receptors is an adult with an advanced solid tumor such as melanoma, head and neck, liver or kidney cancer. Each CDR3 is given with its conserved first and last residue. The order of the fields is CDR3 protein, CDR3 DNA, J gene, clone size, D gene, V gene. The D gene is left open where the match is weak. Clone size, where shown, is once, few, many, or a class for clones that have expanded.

cdr3_aa: CASSQGLNAYNEQFF
cdr3_nt: TGTGCCAGCAGCCAAGGACTTAATGCCTACAATGAGCAGTTCTTC
j_call: TRBJ2-1
clone_size: few
d_call: .
v_call: TRBV4-1

cdr3_aa: CASVPNSQETQYF
cdr3_nt: TGTGCCAGCGTTCCTAACAGCCAAGAGACCCAGTACTTC
j_call: TRBJ2-5
clone_size: .
d_call: .
v_call: TRBV2

cdr3_aa: CASSDFSGTGDHEQYF
cdr3_nt: TGTGCCAGCAGCGATTTCTCCGGGACAGGAGACCACGAGCAGTACTTC
j_call: TRBJ2-7
clone_size: .
d_call: TRBD1
v_call: TRBV7-8

cdr3_aa: CASSAGGSSYNEQFF
cdr3_nt: TGTGCCAGCAGCGCCGGGGGGAGCTCCTACAATGAGCAGTTCTTC
j_call: TRBJ2-1
clone_size: .
d_call: TRBD2
v_call: TRBV9

cdr3_aa: CASSYKGGETQYF
cdr3_nt: TGTGCCAGCAGTTACAAAGGCGGGGAGACCCAGTACTTC
j_call: TRBJ2-5
clone_size: few
d_call: .
v_call: TRBV5-4

cdr3_aa: CASSQDRGPYEQYF
cdr3_nt: TGTGCCAGCAGTCAGGACAGGGGGCCGTACGAGCAGTACTTC
j_call: TRBJ2-7
clone_size: .
d_call: TRBD1
v_call: TRBV6-5

cdr3_aa: CASSRGGNQETQYF
cdr3_nt: TGTGCCAGCAGTCGAGGGGGAAACCAAGAGACCCAGTACTTC
j_call: TRBJ2-5
clone_size: .
d_call: .
v_call: TRBV11-2

cdr3_aa: CASSFNSLTEQYF
cdr3_nt: TGTGCCAGCAGCTTCAACAGCCTCACCGAGCAGTACTTC
j_call: TRBJ2-7
clone_size: .
d_call: .
v_call: TRBV7-6

cdr3_aa: CASKESAGLSYEQYF
cdr3_nt: TGTGCCAGTAAGGAGAGCGCGGGATTATCCTACGAGCAGTACTTC
j_call: TRBJ2-7
clone_size: .
d_call: .
v_call: TRBV2

cdr3_aa: CASSTGGTLNSPLHF
cdr3_nt: TGTGCCAGTAGTACAGGGGGCACGCTTAATTCACCCCTCCACTTT
j_call: TRBJ1-6
clone_size: .
d_call: TRBD1
v_call: TRBV19